Reported below is one T cell receptor (beta chain). Using RNA template, CDR3s of TCR alpha and beta were amplified with iRepertoire arm-PCR. MiXCR was run by TCRdb on the multiplex PCR reads, yielding one entry per CDR3 protein. The sample contains around 120,000 distinct CDR3 sequences, roughly a quarter of which appear only once. This record comes from a study of glioma-infiltrating T cells. Germline V lookup: CDR1 SEHNR, CDR2 FQNEAQ (reference sequence). This CDR3 spans 15 amino acids. V was clipped by 1 base and J by 6 bases, with 13 bases between them. The receptor's source is a human donor with low-grade glioma or glioblastoma, undergoing nonglioma brain surgery, or in good health (not recorded which). Sequences were obtained from glioma tissue, nonneoplastic brain tissue, or PBMCs (not recorded which). The chain links TRBV7-9 to TRBJ2-1; D unclear. This CDR3 is CASSLVRGVGNEQFF. CDR3 in DNA: TGTGCCAGCAGCTTAGTACGCGGAGTAGGCAATGAGCAGTTCTTC.